This T cell receptor (beta chain) was sequenced for a study of blood T cells in healthy people across ages. Study outcomes and limitations: Unknown CMV status may confound age-related changes in expanded clones.

With regard to this clonotype: As yet, its antigen is unknown.

The individuals who served as donors were healthy Caucasians living in Russia, aged about 6 to 95. Through a sample-barcoded 5' primer and a J-beta primer mix, a second PCR was run for about 6 to 11 cycles. TCRdb reanalysed the 5' RACE reads using MiXCR and keeps one entry per CDR3 protein. Among 660,000 or so distinct CDR3 sequences listed, around three fifths were seen once. The sequence derives from a man aged 55-75 years in good health. The sequencing input was blood.

For the CDR3, the DNA is TGCGCCAGCAGCTGGACAGGGGGCCCCGGGGAGCTGTTTTTT. Protein product: CASSWTGGPGELFF. V and J are TRBV5-1 and TRBJ2-2; 11 bases match TRBD1. This CDR3 region has 14 residues. The V gene end was trimmed by 3 bases and the J gene end by 6 bases; junction bases not matched to a gene: 1. Germline values: CDR1 SGHRS, CDR2 YFSETQ.